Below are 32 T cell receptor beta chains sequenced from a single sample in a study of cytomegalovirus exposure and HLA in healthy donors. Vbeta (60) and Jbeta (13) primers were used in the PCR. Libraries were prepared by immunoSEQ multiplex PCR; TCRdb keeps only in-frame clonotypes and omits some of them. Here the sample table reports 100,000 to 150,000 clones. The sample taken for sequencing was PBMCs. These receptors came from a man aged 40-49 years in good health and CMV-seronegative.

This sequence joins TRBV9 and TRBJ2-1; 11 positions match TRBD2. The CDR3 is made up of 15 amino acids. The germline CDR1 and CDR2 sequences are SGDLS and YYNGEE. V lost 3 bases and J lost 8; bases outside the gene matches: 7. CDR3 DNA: TGTGCCAGCAGCGGGACTAGCGGGCAAATCGATGAGCAGTTCTTC. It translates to CASSGTSGQIDEQFF.

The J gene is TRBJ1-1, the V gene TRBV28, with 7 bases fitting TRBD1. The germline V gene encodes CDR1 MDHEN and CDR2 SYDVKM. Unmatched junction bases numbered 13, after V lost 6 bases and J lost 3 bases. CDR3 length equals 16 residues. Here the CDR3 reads CASRGGQPGTDTEAFF. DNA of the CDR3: TGTGCCAGCAGAGGGGGACAGCCTGGAACGGACACTGAAGCTTTCTTT. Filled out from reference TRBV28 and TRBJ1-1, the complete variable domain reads DVKVTQSSRYLVKRTGEKVFLECVQDMDHENMFWYRQDPGLGLRLIYFSYDVKMKEKGDIPEGYSVSREKKERFSLILESASTNQTSMYLCASRGGQPGTDTEAFFGQGTRLTVV.

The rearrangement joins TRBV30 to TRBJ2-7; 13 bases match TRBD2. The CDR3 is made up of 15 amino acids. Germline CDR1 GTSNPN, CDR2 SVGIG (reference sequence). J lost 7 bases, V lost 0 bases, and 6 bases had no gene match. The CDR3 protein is CAWSVGTSGIREQYF. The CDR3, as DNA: TGTGCCTGGAGTGTGGGGACTAGCGGGATCCGGGAGCAGTACTTC.

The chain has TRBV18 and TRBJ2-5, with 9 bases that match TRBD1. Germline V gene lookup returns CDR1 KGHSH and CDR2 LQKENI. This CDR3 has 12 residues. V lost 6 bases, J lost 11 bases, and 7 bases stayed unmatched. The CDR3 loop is CASSRDREEQYF. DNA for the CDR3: TGTGCCAGCTCGCGGGACAGGGAGGAGCAGTACTTC.

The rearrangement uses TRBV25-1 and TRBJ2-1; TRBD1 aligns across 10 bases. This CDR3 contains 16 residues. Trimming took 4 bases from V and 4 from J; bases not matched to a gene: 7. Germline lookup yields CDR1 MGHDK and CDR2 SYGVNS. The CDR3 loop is CASSVQGQGRYNEQFF. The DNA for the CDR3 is TGTGCCAGCAGTGTTCAGGGACAGGGGCGATACAATGAGCAGTTCTTC. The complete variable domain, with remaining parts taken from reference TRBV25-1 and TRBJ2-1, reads EADIYQTPRYLVIGTGKKITLECSQTMGHDKMYWYQQDPGMELHLIHYSYGVNSTEKGDLSSESTVSRIRTEHFPLTLESARPSHTSQYLCASSVQGQGRYNEQFFGPGTRLTVL.

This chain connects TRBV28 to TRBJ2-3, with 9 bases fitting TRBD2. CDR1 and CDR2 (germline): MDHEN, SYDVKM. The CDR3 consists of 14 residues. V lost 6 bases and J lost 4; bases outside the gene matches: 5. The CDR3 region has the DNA TGTGCCAGCAGGTGGACTAGCGAGGCAGATACGCAGTATTTT. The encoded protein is CASRWTSEADTQYF.

The CDR3 nucleotides read TGTGCCAGCAGGGACAGGGGCAGCTACCTCGAGCAGTACTTC. This gives the protein CASRDRGSYLEQYF. This chain joins TRBV6-1 and TRBJ2-7, with 9 bases identical to TRBD1. CDR1 and CDR2 (germline): MNHNS, SASEGT. The CDR3 has 14 amino acids. V lost 6 bases and J lost 6; bases outside the gene matches: 9.

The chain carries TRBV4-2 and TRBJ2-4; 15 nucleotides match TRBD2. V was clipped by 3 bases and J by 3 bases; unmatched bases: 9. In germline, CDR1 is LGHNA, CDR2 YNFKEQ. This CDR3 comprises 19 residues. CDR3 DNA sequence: TGTGCCAGCAGCCACGGACTAGCGGGAGGGCCGGGCGACAAAAACATTCAGTACTTC. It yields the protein CASSHGLAGGPGDKNIQYF.

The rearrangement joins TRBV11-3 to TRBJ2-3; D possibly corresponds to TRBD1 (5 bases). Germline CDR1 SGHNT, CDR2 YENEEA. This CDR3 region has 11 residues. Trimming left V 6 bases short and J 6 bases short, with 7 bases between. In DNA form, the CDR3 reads TGTGCCAGCAGGTCAGGGGATACGCAGTATTTT. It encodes CASRSGDTQYF.

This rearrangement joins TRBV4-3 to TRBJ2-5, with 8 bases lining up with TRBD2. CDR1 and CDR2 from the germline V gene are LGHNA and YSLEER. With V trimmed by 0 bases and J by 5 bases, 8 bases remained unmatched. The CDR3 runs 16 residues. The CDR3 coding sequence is TGCGCCAGCAGCCAAGACCACGGGAGGGCCCATGAGACCCAGTACTTC. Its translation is CASSQDHGRAHETQYF.

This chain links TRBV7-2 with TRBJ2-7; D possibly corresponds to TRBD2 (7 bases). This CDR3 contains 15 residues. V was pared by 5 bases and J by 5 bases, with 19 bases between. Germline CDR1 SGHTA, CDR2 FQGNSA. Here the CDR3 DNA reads TGTGCCAGCAGCCCGGGGGGCGGCACCACGGACGAGCAGTACTTC. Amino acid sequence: CASSPGGGTTDEQYF.

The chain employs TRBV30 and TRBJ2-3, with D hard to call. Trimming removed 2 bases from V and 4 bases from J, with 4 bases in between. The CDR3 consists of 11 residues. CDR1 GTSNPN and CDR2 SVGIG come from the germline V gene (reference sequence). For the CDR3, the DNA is TGTGCCTGGAGTCCCTCAGATACGCAGTATTTT. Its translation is CAWSPSDTQYF. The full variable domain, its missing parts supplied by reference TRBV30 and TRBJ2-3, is SQTIHQWPATLVQPVGSPLSLECTVEGTSNPNLYWYRQAAGRGLQLLFYSVGIGQISSEVPQNLSASRPQDRQFILSSKKLLLSDSGFYLCAWSPSDTQYFGPGTRLTVL.

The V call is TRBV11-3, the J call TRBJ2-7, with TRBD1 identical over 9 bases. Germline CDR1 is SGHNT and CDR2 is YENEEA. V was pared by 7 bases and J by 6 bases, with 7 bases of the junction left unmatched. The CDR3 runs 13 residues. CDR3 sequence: CASNRDREGEQYF. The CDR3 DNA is TGTGCCAGCAACCGGGACAGGGAAGGCGAGCAGTACTTC.

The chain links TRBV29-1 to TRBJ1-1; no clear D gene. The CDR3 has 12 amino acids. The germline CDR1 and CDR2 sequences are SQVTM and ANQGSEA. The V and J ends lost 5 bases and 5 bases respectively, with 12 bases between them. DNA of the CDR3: TGCAGCGTTCACGGGGTGGGGACTGAAGCTTTCTTT. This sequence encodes CSVHGVGTEAFF. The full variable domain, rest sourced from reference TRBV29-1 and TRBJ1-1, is SAVISQKPSRDICQRGTSLTIQCQVDSQVTMMFWYRQQPGQSLTLIATANQGSEATYESGFVIDKFPISRPNLTFSTLTVSNMSPEDSSIYLCSVHGVGTEAFFGQGTRLTVV.

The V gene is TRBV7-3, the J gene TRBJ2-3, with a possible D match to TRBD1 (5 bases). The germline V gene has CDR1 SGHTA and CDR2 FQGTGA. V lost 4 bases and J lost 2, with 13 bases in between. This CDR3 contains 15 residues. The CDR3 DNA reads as TGTGCCAGCAGCTCGTTCGGACAATCCACAGATACGCAGTATTTT. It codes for CASSSFGQSTDTQYF.

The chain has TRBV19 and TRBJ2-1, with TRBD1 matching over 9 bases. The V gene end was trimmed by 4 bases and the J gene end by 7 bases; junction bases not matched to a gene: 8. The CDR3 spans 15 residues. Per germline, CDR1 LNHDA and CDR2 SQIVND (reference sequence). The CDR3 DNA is TGTGCCAGTAGTAGTCAATTCGGACAGGGGAATGAGCAGTTCTTC. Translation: CASSSQFGQGNEQFF.

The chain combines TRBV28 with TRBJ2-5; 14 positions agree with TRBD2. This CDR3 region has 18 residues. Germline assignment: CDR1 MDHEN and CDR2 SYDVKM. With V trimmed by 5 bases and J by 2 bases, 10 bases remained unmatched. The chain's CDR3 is CASSTGLAGGYLQETQYF. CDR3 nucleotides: TGTGCCAGCAGTACCGGACTAGCGGGAGGTTACCTTCAAGAGACCCAGTACTTC. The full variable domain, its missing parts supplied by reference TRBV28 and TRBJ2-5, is DVKVTQSSRYLVKRTGEKVFLECVQDMDHENMFWYRQDPGLGLRLIYFSYDVKMKEKGDIPEGYSVSREKKERFSLILESASTNQTSMYLCASSTGLAGGYLQETQYFGPGTRLLVL.

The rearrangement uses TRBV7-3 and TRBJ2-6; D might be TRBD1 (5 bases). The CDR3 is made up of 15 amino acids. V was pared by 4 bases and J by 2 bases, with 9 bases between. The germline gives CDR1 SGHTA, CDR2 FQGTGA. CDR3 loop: CASSSRVPGANVLTF. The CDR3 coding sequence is TGTGCCAGCAGCTCCAGGGTTCCTGGGGCCAACGTCCTGACTTTC.

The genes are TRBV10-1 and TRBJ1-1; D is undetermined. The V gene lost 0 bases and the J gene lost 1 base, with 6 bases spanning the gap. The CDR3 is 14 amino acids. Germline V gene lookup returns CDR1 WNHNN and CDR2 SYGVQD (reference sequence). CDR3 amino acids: CASSESTANTEAFF. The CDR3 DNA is TGCGCCAGCAGTGAGTCGACTGCGAACACTGAAGCTTTCTTT.

The CDR3 loop reads CASSPAGGRNTGELFF. DNA for the CDR3: TGTGCCAGCAGCCCAGCGGGAGGCAGGAACACCGGGGAGCTGTTTTTT. The chain links TRBV11-3 to TRBJ2-2; TRBD2 matches 9 bases. There are 16 residues in the CDR3. J lost 1 base, V lost 5 bases, and 5 bases had no gene match. Germline loops: CDR1 SGHNT, CDR2 YENEEA. The complete variable domain, with remaining parts taken from reference TRBV11-3 and TRBJ2-2, reads EAGVVQSPRYKIIEKKQPVAFWCNPISGHNTLYWYLQNLGQGPELLIRYENEEAVDDSQLPKDRFSAERLKGVDSTLKIQPAELGDSAVYLCASSPAGGRNTGELFFGEGSRLTVL.

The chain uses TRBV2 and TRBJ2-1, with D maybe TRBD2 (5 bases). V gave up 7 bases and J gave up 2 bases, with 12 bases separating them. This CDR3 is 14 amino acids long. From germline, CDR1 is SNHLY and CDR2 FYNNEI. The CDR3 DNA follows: TGTGCCAGCAATCGGCTAGCCACCTACAATGAGCAGTTCTTC. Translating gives CASNRLATYNEQFF.

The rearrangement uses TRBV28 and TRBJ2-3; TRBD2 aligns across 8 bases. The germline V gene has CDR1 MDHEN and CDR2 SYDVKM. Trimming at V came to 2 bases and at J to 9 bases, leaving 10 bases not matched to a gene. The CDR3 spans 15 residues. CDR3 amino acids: CASSLQGNRGGTQYF. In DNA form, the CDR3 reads TGTGCCAGCAGTTTACAGGGGAACCGGGGGGGCACGCAGTATTTT.

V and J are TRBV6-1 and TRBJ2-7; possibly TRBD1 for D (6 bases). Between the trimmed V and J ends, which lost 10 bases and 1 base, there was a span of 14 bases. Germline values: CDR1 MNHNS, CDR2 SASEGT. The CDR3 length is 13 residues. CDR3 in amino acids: CAIQTGTSYEQYF. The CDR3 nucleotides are TGTGCCATCCAGACAGGAACATCCTACGAGCAGTACTTC.

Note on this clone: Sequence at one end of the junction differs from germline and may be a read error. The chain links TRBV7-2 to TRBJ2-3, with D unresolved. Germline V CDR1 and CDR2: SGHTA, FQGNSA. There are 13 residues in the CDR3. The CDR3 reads CASSPQHTNTQYF. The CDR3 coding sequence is TGTGCCAGCAGCCCTCAACACACAAATACGCAGTATTTT. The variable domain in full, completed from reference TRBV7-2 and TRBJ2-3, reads GAGVSQSPSNKVTEKGKDVELRCDPISGHTALYWYRQSLGQGLEFLIYFQGNSAPDKSGLPSDRFSAERTGGSVSTLTIQRTQQEDSAVYLCASSPQHTNTQYFGPGTRLTVL.

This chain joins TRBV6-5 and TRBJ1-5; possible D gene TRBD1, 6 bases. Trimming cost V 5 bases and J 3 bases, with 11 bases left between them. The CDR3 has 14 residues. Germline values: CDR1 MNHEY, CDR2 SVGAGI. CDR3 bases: TGTGCCAGCAGTAACACAGGGCCCAATCAGCCCCAGCATTTT. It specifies CASSNTGPNQPQHF.

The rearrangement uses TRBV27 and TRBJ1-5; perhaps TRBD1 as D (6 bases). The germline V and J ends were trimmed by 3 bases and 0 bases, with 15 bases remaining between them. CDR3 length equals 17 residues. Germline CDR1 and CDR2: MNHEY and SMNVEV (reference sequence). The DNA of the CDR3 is TGTGCCAGCAGTTTTCGGGGTGACAGGTATAGCAATCAGCCCCAGCATTTT. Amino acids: CASSFRGDRYSNQPQHF.

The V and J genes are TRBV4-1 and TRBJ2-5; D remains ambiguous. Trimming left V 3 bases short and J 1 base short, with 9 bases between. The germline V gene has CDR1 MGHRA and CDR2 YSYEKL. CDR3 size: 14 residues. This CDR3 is CASSQRQSQETQYF. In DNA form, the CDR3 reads TGCGCCAGCAGCCAGCGGCAATCCCAAGAGACCCAGTACTTC.

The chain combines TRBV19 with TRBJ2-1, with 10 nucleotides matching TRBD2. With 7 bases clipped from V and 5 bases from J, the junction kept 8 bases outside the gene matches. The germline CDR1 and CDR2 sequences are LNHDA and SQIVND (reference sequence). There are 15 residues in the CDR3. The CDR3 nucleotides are TGTGCCAGTACGTTGGGGACTAGCGCCAACAATGAGCAGTTCTTC. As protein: CASTLGTSANNEQFF.

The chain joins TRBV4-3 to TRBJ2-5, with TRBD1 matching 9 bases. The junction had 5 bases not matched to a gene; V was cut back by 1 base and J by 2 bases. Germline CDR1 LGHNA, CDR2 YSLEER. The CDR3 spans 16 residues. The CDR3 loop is CASSQVLGQGQETQYF. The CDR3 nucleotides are TGCGCCAGCAGCCAAGTATTGGGACAGGGTCAAGAGACCCAGTACTTC.

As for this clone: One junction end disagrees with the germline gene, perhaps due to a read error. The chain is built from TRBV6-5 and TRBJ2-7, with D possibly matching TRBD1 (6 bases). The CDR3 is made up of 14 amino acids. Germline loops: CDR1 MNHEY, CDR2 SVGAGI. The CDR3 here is CASSDSYRAKGQYF. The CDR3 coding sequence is TGTGCCAGCAGTGACTCGTACAGGGCCAAAGGGCAGTACTTC.

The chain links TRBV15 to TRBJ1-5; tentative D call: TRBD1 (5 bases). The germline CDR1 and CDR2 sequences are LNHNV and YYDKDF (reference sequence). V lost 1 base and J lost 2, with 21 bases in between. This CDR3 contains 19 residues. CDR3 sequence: CATSRASSGGSPGNQPQHF. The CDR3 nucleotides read TGTGCCACCAGCAGAGCCTCCAGTGGGGGGAGCCCGGGCAATCAGCCCCAGCATTTT.

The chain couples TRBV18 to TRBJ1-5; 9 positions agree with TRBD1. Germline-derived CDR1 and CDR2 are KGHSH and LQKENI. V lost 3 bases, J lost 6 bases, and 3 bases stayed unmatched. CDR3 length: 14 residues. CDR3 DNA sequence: TGTGCCAGCTCACCGACAGGGGGATCTCAGCCCCAGCATTTT. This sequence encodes CASSPTGGSQPQHF.